The clone carrying this T cell receptor (beta chain) was seen only a few times. Its antigen is undetermined. Clones were sequenced by immunoSEQ multiplex PCR, and TCRdb holds only the in-frame ones, with some missing. The sample lists 28,000 or so clones, about four fifths occurring once. The entry originates in a study of OX40 agonist ivuxolimab in advanced cancers. Overall study findings and caveats: Specificity for antigen went undetermined in the expanded peripheral T cells.

Patients were ruled out by autoimmune disease history or systemic immunosuppression. The germline V gene has CDR1 GTSNPN and CDR2 SVGIG (reference sequence). CDR3 length: 13 amino acids. Trimming pared 4 bases from V and 1 base from J, leaving 8 bases between. The V and J genes are TRBV30 and TRBJ1-3, with unresolved D. The TCR sequence derives from an adult with an advanced solid tumor such as melanoma, head and neck, liver or kidney cancer. The sequencing used CD4+ or CD8+ T cells sorted from blood, collected in a trial of the OX40 agonist ivuxolimab. In DNA form, the CDR3 reads TGTGCCTGGACCCAGGATTCTGGAAACACCATATATTTT. The encoded protein is CAWTQDSGNTIYF.